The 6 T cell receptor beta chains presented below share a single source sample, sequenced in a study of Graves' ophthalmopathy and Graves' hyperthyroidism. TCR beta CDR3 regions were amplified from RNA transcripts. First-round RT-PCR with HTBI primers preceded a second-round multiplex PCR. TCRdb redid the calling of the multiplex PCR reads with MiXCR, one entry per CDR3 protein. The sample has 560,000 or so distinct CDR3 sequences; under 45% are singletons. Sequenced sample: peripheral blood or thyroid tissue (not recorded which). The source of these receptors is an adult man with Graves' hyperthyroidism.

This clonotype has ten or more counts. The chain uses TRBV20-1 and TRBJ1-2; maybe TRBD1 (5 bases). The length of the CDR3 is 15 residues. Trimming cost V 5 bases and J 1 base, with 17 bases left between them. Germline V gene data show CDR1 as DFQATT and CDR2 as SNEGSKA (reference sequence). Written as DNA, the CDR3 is TGCAGTGCTCCCTGGAACGCAGGGTTTAACTATGGCTACACCTTC. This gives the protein CSAPWNAGFNYGYTF.

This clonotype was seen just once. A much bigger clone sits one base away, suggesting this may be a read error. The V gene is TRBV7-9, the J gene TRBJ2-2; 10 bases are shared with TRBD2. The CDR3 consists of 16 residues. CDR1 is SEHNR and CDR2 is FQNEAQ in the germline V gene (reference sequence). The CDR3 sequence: CASSLVLAGVTGELLF. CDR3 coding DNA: TGTGCCAGCAGCTTAGTCCTAGCGGGGGTCACCGGGGAGCTGCTTTTT.

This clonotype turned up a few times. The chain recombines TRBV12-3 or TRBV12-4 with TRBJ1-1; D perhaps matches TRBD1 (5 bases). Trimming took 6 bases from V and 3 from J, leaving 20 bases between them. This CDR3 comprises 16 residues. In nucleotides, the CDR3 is TGTGCCAGCAGCCCCGGGTCAGGGTCGATTTACACTGAAGCTTTCTTT. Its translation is CASSPGSGSIYTEAFF.

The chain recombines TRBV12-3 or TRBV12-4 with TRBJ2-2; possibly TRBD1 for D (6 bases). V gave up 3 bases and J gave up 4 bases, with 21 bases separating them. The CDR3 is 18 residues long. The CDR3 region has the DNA TGTGCCAGCAGTTTGCGGCAGGGACAATTATCAGGCACCGGGGAGCTGTTTTTT. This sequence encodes CASSLRQGQLSGTGELFF.

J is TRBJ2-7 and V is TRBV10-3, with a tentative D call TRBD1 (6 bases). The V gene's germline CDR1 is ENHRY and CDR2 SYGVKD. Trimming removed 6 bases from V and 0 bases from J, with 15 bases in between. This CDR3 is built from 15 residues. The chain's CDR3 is CAISPDGQSSYEQYF. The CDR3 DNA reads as TGTGCCATCAGCCCCGATGGACAGAGCTCCTACGAGCAGTACTTC.

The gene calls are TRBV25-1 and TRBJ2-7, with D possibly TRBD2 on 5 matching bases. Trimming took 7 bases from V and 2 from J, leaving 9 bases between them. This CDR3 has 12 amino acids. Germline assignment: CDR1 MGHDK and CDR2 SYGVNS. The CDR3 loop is CASTPGTYEQYF. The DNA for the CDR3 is TGTGCCAGCACCCCGGGAACCTACGAGCAGTACTTC.